The present TCR beta chain was sequenced within a study of T cell responses to AZD1222 COVID-19 vaccine. Second doses that came at about 4 or about 12 weeks were put together. Sequenced by immunoSEQ multiplex PCR; TCRdb stores in-frame clones only, minus some. There are about 160,000 clones in the sample; roughly 92% occur only once, and 4% to 5.5% lies in the top ten. Details on this clone: Its cognate antigen is unknown.

Findings and limits, study-wide: Seropositive at baseline were only a handful of AZD1222 recipients.

The CDR3 consists of 14 residues. With 4 bases removed from V and 0 bases from J, the gap between germline ends came to 9 bases. Looked up from germline, CDR1 is MNHEY and CDR2 is SMNVEV (reference sequence). The rearrangement joins TRBV27 to TRBJ1-1, with D possibly being TRBD1 (5 bases). The clonotype originates from an adult who received the AZD1222 COVID-19 vaccine. The sequencing used peripheral blood, collected 28 days after the second AZD1222 dose. The CDR3 protein is CASSWGGLNTEAFF. The CDR3, as DNA: TGTGCCAGCAGTTGGGGGGGACTGAACACTGAAGCTTTCTTT.